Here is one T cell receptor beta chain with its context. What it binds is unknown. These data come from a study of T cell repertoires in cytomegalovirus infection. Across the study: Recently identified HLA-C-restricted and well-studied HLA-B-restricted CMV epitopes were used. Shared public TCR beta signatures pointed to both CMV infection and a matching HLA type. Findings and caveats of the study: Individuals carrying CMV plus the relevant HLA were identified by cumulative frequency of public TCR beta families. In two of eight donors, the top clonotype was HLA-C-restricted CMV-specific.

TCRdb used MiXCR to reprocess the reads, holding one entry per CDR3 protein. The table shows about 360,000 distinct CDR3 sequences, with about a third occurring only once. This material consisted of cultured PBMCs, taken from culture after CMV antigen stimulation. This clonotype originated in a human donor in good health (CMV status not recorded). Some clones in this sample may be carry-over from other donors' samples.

The chain's CDR3 is CASSSGSSSGNTIYF. The CDR3 nucleotides are TGTGCCAGCAGTAGTGGGTCCAGCTCTGGAAACACCATATATTTT. The chain employs TRBV6-1 and TRBJ1-3, with D unresolved. V lost 5 bases to trimming and J lost 0 bases, with 11 bases between them. The CDR3 is 15 residues long. Germline CDR1 MNHNS, CDR2 SASEGT.